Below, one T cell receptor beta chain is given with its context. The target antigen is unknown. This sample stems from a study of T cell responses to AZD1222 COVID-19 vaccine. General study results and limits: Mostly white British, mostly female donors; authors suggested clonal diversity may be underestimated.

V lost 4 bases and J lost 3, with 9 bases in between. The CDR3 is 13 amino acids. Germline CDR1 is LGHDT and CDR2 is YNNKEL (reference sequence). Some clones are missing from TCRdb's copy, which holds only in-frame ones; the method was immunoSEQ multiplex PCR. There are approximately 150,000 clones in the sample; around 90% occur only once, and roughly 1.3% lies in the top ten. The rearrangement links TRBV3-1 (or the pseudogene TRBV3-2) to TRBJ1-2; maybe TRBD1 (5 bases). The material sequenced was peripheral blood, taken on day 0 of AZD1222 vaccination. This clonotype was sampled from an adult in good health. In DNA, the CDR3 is TGTGCCAGCAGCCCCGAACAGGACTATGGCTACACCTTC. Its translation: CASSPEQDYGYTF.